One TCR beta chain is described in this entry. What it binds is unknown. Corrective cardiac surgery supplied the resected thymus tissue. Corrective surgery for congenital heart defects was being performed on the healthy Finnish infants who served as donors. V was pared by 8 bases and J by 3 bases, with 23 bases between. CDR3 length: 17 amino acids. The germline gives CDR1 MGHDK, CDR2 SYGVNS. These data originate in a study of human thymus T cells. Study outcomes and limitations: Seemingly biased V and J gene usage marked thymic and blood repertoires. The related literature has documented a marked overlap of thymic repertoires among unrelated individuals.

Sequencing used immunoSEQ multiplex PCR; TCRdb keeps in-frame clones, though not all of them. The profile shows around 70,000 clones, 85% to 95% of them singletons. The sequence came from a girl in the first two years of life with a congenital heart defect but otherwise immunologically healthy. The V gene is TRBV25-1, the J gene TRBJ1-5; weak D call: TRBD1 (5 bases). The sequenced sample was thymus tissue. The CDR3 coding sequence is TGTGCCAGCGGGGGGGGACCGCTATGGGGAATCAATCAGCCCCAGCATTTT. Translating it yields CASGGGPLWGINQPQHF.